The 14 T cell receptor beta chains below were found in one sample sequenced in a study of cytomegalovirus exposure and HLA in healthy donors (dated by TCRdb to about 2017). Receptor libraries were prepared by the immunoSEQ multiplex PCR assay. For the multiplex PCR, a mixture combining 60 forward primers for TCR Vbeta segments and 13 reverse primers for TCR Jbeta segments was used. TCRdb obtained this table from immuneACCESS and retained in-frame rearrangements with V and J assigned. These tables miss some clones; where compared with another copy, unresolved V genes account for less than half of the shortfall, and the remainder is unexplained. The sample table holds 90,000 to 130,000 clones, of which more than 65% were seen once. Roughly 0.9% of the sample goes to the ten largest clones. Specimen: PBMCs. Every receptor here comes from a young woman in good health and CMV-seronegative.

This rearrangement joins TRBV4-3 to TRBJ2-7; D perhaps matches TRBD2 (5 bases). This CDR3 has 15 residues. V was shortened by 1 base and J by 2 bases, with 12 bases between the two germline ends. CDR1 is LGHNA, CDR2 YSLEER, per germline. The CDR3 DNA sequence: TGCGCCAGCAGCCAAGGGAGAGGGCGGGCCTACGAGCAGTACTTC. Protein product: CASSQGRGRAYEQYF.

The CDR3: CASSHQETQYF. In nucleotides, the CDR3 is TGTGCCAGCAGCCATCAAGAGACCCAGTACTTC. The genes are TRBV11-3 and TRBJ2-5; D is unclear. Germline V gene sequence: CDR1 SGHNT, CDR2 YENEEA. V shed 5 bases and J shed 2 bases, with 3 bases lying between them. There are 11 residues in the CDR3.

The genes are TRBV7-8 and TRBJ2-7; D unresolved. The V end was cut by 2 bases, the J end by 4 bases, with 9 bases between. Germline loops: CDR1 SGHVS, CDR2 FQNEAQ. CDR3 length: 13 residues. CDR3 region: CASSLSSEYEQYF. CDR3 DNA sequence: TGTGCCAGCAGCTTAAGTAGTGAATACGAGCAGTACTTC.

The chain employs TRBV4-2 and TRBJ1-2; the D gene is possibly TRBD1 (6 bases). The length of the CDR3 is 15 residues. The germline gives CDR1 LGHNA, CDR2 YNFKEQ. V lost 5 bases, J lost 3 bases, and 16 bases lay in between. CDR3 loop: CASSVSRGSDYGYTF. CDR3 DNA sequence: TGTGCCAGCAGCGTTTCCAGGGGCTCCGACTATGGCTACACCTTC.

The chain combines TRBV7-2 with TRBJ1-4; D is unresolved. V was trimmed by 5 bases and J by 6 bases, leaving 16 bases between them. Looked up from germline, CDR1 is SGHTA and CDR2 is FQGNSA. The CDR3 length is 15 residues. The CDR3 bases are TGTGCCAGCAGCCGCGGGTTGGCCTCGGATGAAAAACTGTTTTTT. As protein: CASSRGLASDEKLFF.

This chain joins TRBV6-5 and TRBJ2-7; TRBD1 aligns across 10 bases. Germline V CDR1 and CDR2: MNHEY, SVGAGI. The CDR3 extends over 15 amino acids. J was trimmed by 3 bases and V by 5 bases; bases with no gene match: 7. CDR3 nucleotide sequence: TGTGCCAGCAGTCAGACCGGGACAGGGGACTACGAGCAGTACTTC. Protein sequence: CASSQTGTGDYEQYF.

This clone was detected a few times. The chain carries TRBV19 and TRBJ1-1; the D is unclear. The CDR3 runs 14 residues. CDR1 and CDR2 (germline): LNHDA, SQIVND (reference sequence). V was shortened by 3 bases and J by 4 bases, with 12 bases between the two germline ends. The CDR3 DNA reads TGTGCCAGTAGTATGCAGGCCTTAGGCACTGAAGCTTTCTTT. This encodes CASSMQALGTEAFF.

The chain is built from TRBV2 and TRBJ2-2, with D possibly matching TRBD2 (5 bases). Germline V CDR1 and CDR2: SNHLY, FYNNEI. Trimming pared 11 bases from V and 0 bases from J, leaving 13 bases between. The CDR3 covers 14 residues. CDR3 DNA sequence: TGTGCCGCCCTCGGGGTTACGAACACCGGGGAGCTGTTTTTT. Translating gives CAALGVTNTGELFF.

The V gene is TRBV11-2, the J gene TRBJ1-1; D unclear. The CDR3 length is 15 residues. Trimming took off 3 bases at V and 1 base at J, with 12 bases between the two ends. Germline V gene sequence: CDR1 SGHAT, CDR2 FQNNGV. The CDR3 nucleotides read TGTGCCAGCAGCTTCTATCCCTATGGGAACACTGAAGCTTTCTTT. Its translation is CASSFYPYGNTEAFF.

This clone showed up just a few times. This rearrangement joins TRBV5-1 to TRBJ2-1; TRBD1 matches 9 bases. In germline, CDR1 is SGHRS, CDR2 YFSETQ. The V segment lost 3 bases and the J segment 7 bases; nucleotides outside the gene matches: 5. The CDR3 is 14 residues long. CDR3 residues: CASSSRTGANEQFF. In DNA, the CDR3 is TGCGCCAGCAGCTCGAGGACAGGGGCGAATGAGCAGTTCTTC.

J is TRBJ2-3 and V is TRBV9, with 7 bases lining up with TRBD1. Germline V gene data show CDR1 as SGDLS and CDR2 as YYNGEE. The V segment lost 6 bases and the J segment 3 bases; nucleotides outside the gene matches: 10. This CDR3 has 15 residues. As DNA, the CDR3 is TGTGCCAGCACACGACAGGGAAGTAGGACAGATACGCAGTATTTT. This sequence encodes CASTRQGSRTDTQYF.

The chain combines TRBV6-1 with TRBJ2-7; D is perhaps TRBD2 (5 bases). This CDR3 comprises 15 residues. Trimming stripped 4 bases from V and 6 bases from J, with 19 bases between. Germline values: CDR1 MNHNS, CDR2 SASEGT. The CDR3 region is CASSVWQDEGFEQYF. The CDR3 bases are TGTGCCAGCAGTGTATGGCAGGACGAGGGATTCGAGCAGTACTTC.

The J gene is TRBJ2-2, the V gene TRBV6-5; no clear D. From germline, CDR1 is MNHEY and CDR2 SVGAGI. The V end lost 2 bases, the J end lost 6 bases, and 4 bases lay between the germline ends. This CDR3 spans 12 amino acids. DNA of the CDR3: TGTGCCAGCAGTTACCCCGCCGGGGAGCTGTTTTTT. The encoded protein is CASSYPAGELFF.

This chain joins TRBV30 and TRBJ2-7, with TRBD2 as a possible D gene (6 bases). The CDR3 covers 15 residues. The ends were cut back, 2 bases at V and 2 bases at J, with 16 bases in the middle. Germline V gene sequence: CDR1 GTSNPN, CDR2 SVGIG (reference sequence). The CDR3 DNA follows: TGTGCCTGGAGTTCGGGACTCAGGCCCCCCTACGAGCAGTACTTC. As protein: CAWSSGLRPPYEQYF.